The sequence of this T cell receptor beta chain was determined in a study of blood T cell repertoires in COVID-19. The overall study: COVID-19 samples collected from the United States, Italy and Spain covered acute and convalescent phases. The cDNA or gDNA used as material had been derived from T cells, B-cell-depleted T cells, or PBMCs.

CDR1 and CDR2 from the germline V gene are LNHNV and YYDKDF (reference sequence). V gave up 6 bases and J gave up 11 bases, with 14 bases separating them. The CDR3 covers 12 residues. This clone came up once. Authors' processing steps: For nucleated cells, counts were estimated from reference gene primer amplification. Only in-frame clones appear in the TCRdb table, and some are missing; sequencing was by immunoSEQ multiplex PCR. V, J and clone size are those of that table, while D and trimming were read from the DNA. The top ten hold less than 8.5% of the sample, which has fewer than 25,000 clones, approximately 81% seen once.

The sequence was collected from a man aged 70 or older with acute or convalescent COVID-19. Sequenced: peripheral blood. This chain uses TRBV15 with TRBJ1-5; tentatively, D is TRBD1 (5 bases). The CDR3 protein is CATSYGGGSQHF. The DNA for the CDR3 is TGTGCCACCAGTTATGGGGGGGGTTCCCAGCATTTT.